This is a list of T cell receptor beta chains from one sample in a study of PD-L1 blockade in urothelial cancer. Produced via immunoSEQ multiplex PCR; TCRdb's table is partial and in-frame only. The data show some 120,000 clones, 86% seen once. The specimen was PBMCs, collected around atezolizumab (anti-PD-L1) treatment. These receptors were taken from a man aged 45-65 years with urothelial cancer. Each CDR3 is given with its conserved first and last residue. Each record gives: clone size, J gene, D gene, V gene, CDR3 DNA, CDR3 protein. The D gene is left open where the match is weak. A clone size is listed for some rows: how often the clone was seen (once, few, many), or a class if it is expanded.

-,TRBJ1-1,TRBD1,TRBV11-1,TGTGCCAGCAGCCAAGACAGGGGGCGAACTGAAGCTTTCTTT,CASSQDRGRTEAFF
-,TRBJ2-3,-,TRBV27,TGTGCCAGCAGTATCGGGACTAGCACAGATACGCAGTATTTT,CASSIGTSTDTQYF
once,TRBJ1-1,-,TRBV5-1,TGCGCCAGCAGTTTTCAGGCAGTCACGAACACTGAAGCTTTCTTT,CASSFQAVTNTEAFF
-,TRBJ2-2,TRBD2,TRBV4-1,TGCGCCAGCAGCCAAGAAGGTAGCGGGAGGACCGGGGAGCTGTTTTTT,CASSQEGSGRTGELFF
once,TRBJ2-1,-,TRBV25-1,TGTGCCAGCAGTGAAAGATCAGGAGGAAACAATGAGCAGTTCTTC,CASSERSGGNNEQFF
-,TRBJ2-5,-,TRBV6-5,TGTGCCAGCTCACGGTACCAAGAGACCCAGTACTTC,CASSRYQETQYF
-,TRBJ2-7,TRBD2,TRBV6-1,TGTACGTCAGGGAGGGCCGGCTCCTACGAGCAGTACTTC,CTSGRAGSYEQYF
-,TRBJ1-5,TRBD1,TRBV6-5,TGTGCCAGCAAAACGGACAGGGGGAGCAATCAGCCCCAGCATTTT,CASKTDRGSNQPQHF
-,TRBJ2-7,TRBD1,TRBV30,TGTGCCTGGAGTGTAGGGACAGGGGCCTACGAGCAGTACTTC,CAWSVGTGAYEQYF
-,TRBJ1-6,TRBD1,TRBV5-6,TGTGCCAGCAGCTTCCGGGACAGAGAGCGGTCACCCCTCCACTTT,CASSFRDRERSPLHF
once,TRBJ2-3,-,TRBV7-2,TGTGCCAGCACATCCCAAACGGGACTTACTAGCACAGATACGCAGTATTTT,CASTSQTGLTSTDTQYF
-,TRBJ2-5,-,TRBV30,TGTGCCTGGAATTACGGGATGGAGACCCAGTACTTC,CAWNYGMETQYF
-,TRBJ1-6,TRBD1,TRBV5-1,TGCGCCAGCAGGGGACAGGGGGAAGGATCACCCCTCCACTTT,CASRGQGEGSPLHF
-,TRBJ1-1,-,TRBV7-3,TGTGCCAGCGCCCTGGACAGAAACACTGAAGCTTTCTTT,CASALDRNTEAFF
few,TRBJ1-2,-,TRBV6-5,TGTGCCAGCAGTCTAAAAGAGGGGGTAGGAGGCTACACCTTC,CASSLKEGVGGYTF
-,TRBJ2-7,-,TRBV5-6,TGTGCCAGCAGCTTGGCCAGTGAGCAGTACTTC,CASSLASEQYF
-,TRBJ2-3,-,TRBV5-4,TGTGCCAGCACCAGCCGGCTAGCGTCAAGCACAGATACGCAGTATTTT,CASTSRLASSTDTQYF
-,TRBJ1-5,-,TRBV19,TGTGCCAGTAGTATATACGGACACGCCCCGACTAGCCAGCCCCAGCATTTT,CASSIYGHAPTSQPQHF
-,TRBJ2-7,TRBD1,TRBV28,TGTGCCAGCAGTCCCGCTGGACAGGGGAAGGGTGAGCAGTACTTC,CASSPAGQGKGEQYF
-,TRBJ1-1,TRBD1,TRBV30,TGTGCCTGGAGTCTCTTGGGACAGGGGGACACTGAAGCTTTCTTT,CAWSLLGQGDTEAFF
-,TRBJ2-1,-,TRBV29-1,TGCAGCGTGGAGGACAGCCGGTCCTACAATGAGCAGTTCTTC,CSVEDSRSYNEQFF
-,TRBJ2-7,TRBD2,TRBV14,TGTGCCAGCAGCCAAGTCCCCGGGAGGGGGTACGAGCAGTACTTC,CASSQVPGRGYEQYF
-,TRBJ2-7,-,TRBV19,TGTGCCAGTAGTAGGGGACAATCATACTCCTACGAGCAGTACTTC,CASSRGQSYSYEQYF
few,TRBJ2-1,TRBD2,TRBV7-8,TGTGCCAGCAGCAGCATGGGACTAGCGGACAATGAGCAGTTCTTC,CASSSMGLADNEQFF
few,TRBJ2-1,TRBD2,TRBV19,TGTGCCAGTACCAGGACTAGCGCCTACAATGAGCAGTTCTTC,CASTRTSAYNEQFF
-,TRBJ1-2,-,TRBV5-6,TGTGCCAGCAGCTTGGACAGGGAGAACTATGGCTACACCTTC,CASSLDRENYGYTF
once,TRBJ2-1,TRBD1,TRBV6-1,TGTGCCAGCAGTGTCGACAGGGCTGACGCCCTTTACAATGAGCAGTTCTTC,CASSVDRADALYNEQFF
-,TRBJ2-3,TRBD2,TRBV5-1,TGCGCCAGCAGCTTTCGACTAGCGGGGGGCACAGATACGCAGTATTTT,CASSFRLAGGTDTQYF
-,TRBJ2-1,-,TRBV19,TGTGCCAGTCGCAAGGACACTAATGAGCAGTTCTTC,CASRKDTNEQFF
-,TRBJ2-3,TRBD2,TRBV19,TGTGCCAGTACAACGCGGCTAGCGGGCACAGATACGCAGTATTTT,CASTTRLAGTDTQYF
once,TRBJ2-3,TRBD1,TRBV4-2,TGTGCCAGCAGCCTCTCCCGGGACAGGGCAACAGATACGCAGTATTTT,CASSLSRDRATDTQYF
-,TRBJ1-6,TRBD1,TRBV28,TGTGCCAGCAGTTTACGCTTGACAGGGGGCCATAATTCACCCCTCCACTTT,CASSLRLTGGHNSPLHF
few,TRBJ2-5,-,TRBV11-2,TGTGCCAGCAGCCCCATCGCGGGCCTGTACCAAGAGACCCAGTACTTC,CASSPIAGLYQETQYF
-,TRBJ2-2,-,TRBV7-3,TGTGCCAGCAGCCAAGAGGGGGCCGGGGAGCTGTTTTTT,CASSQEGAGELFF
-,TRBJ2-1,TRBD2,TRBV9,TGTGCCAGCAGCTTAACTAGCGACCCGTCCTACAATGAGCAGTTCTTC,CASSLTSDPSYNEQFF
-,TRBJ2-2,-,TRBV5-6,TGTGCCAGCAGCCCCAACTGGAATCCCGGGGCCGGGGAGCTGTTTTTT,CASSPNWNPGAGELFF
-,TRBJ2-5,TRBD1,TRBV30,TGTGCCTGGAGTGGTATAATGGACAGGGCCGAGACCCAGTACTTC,CAWSGIMDRAETQYF
-,TRBJ2-1,TRBD1,TRBV5-1,TGCGCCAGCAGCTTGATGGGGACAGGTAACTTTAGGCAGTTCTTC,CASSLMGTGNFRQFF
-,TRBJ2-4,TRBD2,TRBV23-1,TGCGCCAGCAGTCATCAAAGGCGGGGGTTGGCCAAAAACATTCAGTACTTC,CASSHQRRGLAKNIQYF
-,TRBJ2-2,TRBD1,TRBV19,TGTGCCAGTAGAGGGACAGGGTGGGGTTCCGGGGAGCTGTTTTTT,CASRGTGWGSGELFF
-,TRBJ2-7,TRBD2,TRBV7-6,TGTGCCAGCAGCACCGGGGGGGACGGCGCGGGTGAGCAGTACTTC,CASSTGGDGAGEQYF
-,TRBJ1-6,TRBD1,TRBV2,TGTGCCAGCCATGGACAGGGCGCTTCACCCCTCCACTTT,CASHGQGASPLHF
-,TRBJ1-2,-,TRBV20-1,TGCAGCCCTCCTGGCTACACCTTC,CSPPGYTF
-,TRBJ1-3,-,TRBV28,TGTGCCAGCAGTTTGTCGGACACCATATATTTT,CASSLSDTIYF
once,TRBJ2-7,TRBD2,TRBV2,TGTGCCAGCAGGGTCGGGCGGGAGATGGGCTACGAGCAGTACTTC,CASRVGREMGYEQYF
-,TRBJ1-2,-,TRBV5-6,TGTGCCAGCAGCTTTTCAGGGCTTGGCTATGGCTACACCTTC,CASSFSGLGYGYTF